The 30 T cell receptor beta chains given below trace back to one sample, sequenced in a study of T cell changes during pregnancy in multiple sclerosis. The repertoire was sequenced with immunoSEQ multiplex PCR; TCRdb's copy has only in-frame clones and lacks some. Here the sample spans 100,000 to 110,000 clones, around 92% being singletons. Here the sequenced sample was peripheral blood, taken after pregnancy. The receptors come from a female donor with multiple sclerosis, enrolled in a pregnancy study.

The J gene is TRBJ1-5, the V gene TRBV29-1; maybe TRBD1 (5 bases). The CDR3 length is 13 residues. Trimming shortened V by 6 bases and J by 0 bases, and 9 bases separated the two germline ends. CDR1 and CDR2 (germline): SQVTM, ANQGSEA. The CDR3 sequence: CSVLTVSNQPQHF. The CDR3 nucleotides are TGCAGCGTCCTGACAGTTAGCAATCAGCCCCAGCATTTT. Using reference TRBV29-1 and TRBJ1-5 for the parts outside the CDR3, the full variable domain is SAVISQKPSRDICQRGTSLTIQCQVDSQVTMMFWYRQQPGQSLTLIATANQGSEATYESGFVIDKFPISRPNLTFSTLTVSNMSPEDSSIYLCSVLTVSNQPQHFGDGTRLSIL.

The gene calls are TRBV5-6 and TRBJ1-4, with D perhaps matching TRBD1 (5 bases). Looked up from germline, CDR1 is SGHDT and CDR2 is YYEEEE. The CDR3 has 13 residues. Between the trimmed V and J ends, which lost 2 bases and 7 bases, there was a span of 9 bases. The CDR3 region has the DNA TGTGCCAGCAGCTTTCGCGGGACTGAAAAACTGTTTTTT. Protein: CASSFRGTEKLFF.

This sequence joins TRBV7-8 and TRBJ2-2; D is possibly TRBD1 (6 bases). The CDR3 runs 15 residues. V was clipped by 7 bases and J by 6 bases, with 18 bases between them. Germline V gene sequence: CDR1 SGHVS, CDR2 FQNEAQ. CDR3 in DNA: TGTGCCAGCACCATACTACAGGGTTACCCCGGGGAGCTGTTTTTT. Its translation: CASTILQGYPGELFF.

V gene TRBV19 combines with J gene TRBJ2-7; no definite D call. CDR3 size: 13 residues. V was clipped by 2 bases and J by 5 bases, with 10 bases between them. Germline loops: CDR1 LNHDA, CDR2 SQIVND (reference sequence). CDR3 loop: CASSIRQADEQYF. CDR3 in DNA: TGTGCCAGTAGTATACGTCAGGCCGACGAGCAGTACTTC.

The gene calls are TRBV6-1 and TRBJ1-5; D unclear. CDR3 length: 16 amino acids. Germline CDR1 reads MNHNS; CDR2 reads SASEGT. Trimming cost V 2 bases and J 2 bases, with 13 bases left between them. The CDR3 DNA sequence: TGTGCCAGCAGTGAAAGGGAGGGTCTCGGCAATCAGCCCCAGCATTTT. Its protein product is CASSEREGLGNQPQHF.

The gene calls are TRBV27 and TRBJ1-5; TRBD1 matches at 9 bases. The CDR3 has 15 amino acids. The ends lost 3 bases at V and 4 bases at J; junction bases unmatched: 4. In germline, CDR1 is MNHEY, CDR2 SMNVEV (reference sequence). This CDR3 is CASSFTGGRNQPQHF. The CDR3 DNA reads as TGTGCCAGCAGTTTTACAGGGGGCAGGAATCAGCCCCAGCATTTT.

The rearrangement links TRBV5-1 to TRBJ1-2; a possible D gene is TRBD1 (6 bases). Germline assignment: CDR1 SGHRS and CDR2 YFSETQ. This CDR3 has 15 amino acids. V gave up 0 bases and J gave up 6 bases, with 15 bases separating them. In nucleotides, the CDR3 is TGCGCCAGCAGCTTGGCAACAGGACAGTCACATGGCTACACCTTC. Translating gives CASSLATGQSHGYTF.

Here the CDR3 DNA reads TGCAGCGTCGCCCGGACAGGGAGCTCCTACGAGCAGTACTTC. Translation gives CSVARTGSSYEQYF. The chain joins TRBV29-1 to TRBJ2-7; 8 nucleotides line up with TRBD1. J was trimmed by 0 bases and V by 6 bases; bases with no gene match: 7. The CDR3 covers 14 residues. The germline gives CDR1 SQVTM, CDR2 ANQGSEA.

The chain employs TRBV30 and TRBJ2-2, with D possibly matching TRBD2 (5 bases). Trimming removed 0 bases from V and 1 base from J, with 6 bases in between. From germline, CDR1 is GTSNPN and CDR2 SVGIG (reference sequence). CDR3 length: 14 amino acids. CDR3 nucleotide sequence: TGTGCCTGGAGTGTACGGGGGAACACCGGGGAGCTGTTTTTT. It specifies CAWSVRGNTGELFF.

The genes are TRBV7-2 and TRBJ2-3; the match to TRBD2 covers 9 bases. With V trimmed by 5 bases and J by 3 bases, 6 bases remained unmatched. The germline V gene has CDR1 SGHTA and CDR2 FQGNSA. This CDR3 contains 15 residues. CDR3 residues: CASSPAGGRTDTQYF. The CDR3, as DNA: TGTGCCAGCAGCCCCGCGGGAGGGAGGACAGATACGCAGTATTTT.

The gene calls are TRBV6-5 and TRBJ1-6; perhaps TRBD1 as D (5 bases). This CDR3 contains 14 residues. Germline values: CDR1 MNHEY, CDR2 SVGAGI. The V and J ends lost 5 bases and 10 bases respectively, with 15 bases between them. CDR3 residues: CASSAEGVRSPLHF. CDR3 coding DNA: TGTGCCAGCAGTGCGGAAGGGGTCAGGTCACCCCTCCACTTT.

This chain's CDR3 is CASSQPVAGALNEQFF. CDR3 nucleotide sequence: TGCGCCAGCAGCCAACCGGTAGCGGGGGCGCTCAATGAGCAGTTCTTC. The V gene is TRBV4-1, the J gene TRBJ2-1; 9 nucleotides agree with TRBD2. This CDR3 spans 16 amino acids. Germline V gives CDR1 MGHRA, CDR2 YSYEKL. The V gene end was trimmed by 2 bases and the J gene end by 6 bases; junction bases not matched to a gene: 8.

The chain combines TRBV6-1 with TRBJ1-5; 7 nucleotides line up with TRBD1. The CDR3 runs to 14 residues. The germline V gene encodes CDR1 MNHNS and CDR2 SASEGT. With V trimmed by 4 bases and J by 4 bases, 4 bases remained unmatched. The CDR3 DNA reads TGTGCCAGCAGTGGGGACAGTCTTAATCAGCCCCAGCATTTT. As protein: CASSGDSLNQPQHF.

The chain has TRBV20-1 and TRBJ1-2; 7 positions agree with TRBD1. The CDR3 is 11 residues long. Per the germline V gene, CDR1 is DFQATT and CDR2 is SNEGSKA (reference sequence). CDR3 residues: CRGQVNYGYTF. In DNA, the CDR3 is TGCAGAGGACAGGTTAACTATGGCTACACCTTC.

In DNA form, the CDR3 reads TGTGCCAGCAGCTTCCTAGCGGGGGGGCCGAATGAGCAGTTCTTC. This translates into CASSFLAGGPNEQFF. The rearrangement uses TRBV5-5 and TRBJ2-1, with 12 nucleotides matching TRBD2. The germline V gene has CDR1 SGHKS and CDR2 YYEKEE (reference sequence). V gave up 2 bases and J gave up 7 bases; unmatched junction bases: 4. The CDR3 is 15 amino acids. The entire variable domain, with the rest obtained from reference TRBV5-5 and TRBJ2-1, is as follows: DAGVTQSPTHLIKTRGQQVTLRCSPISGHKSVSWYQQVLGQGPQFIFQYYEKEERGRGNFPDRFSARQFPNYSSELNVNALLLGDSALYLCASSFLAGGPNEQFFGPGTRLTVL.

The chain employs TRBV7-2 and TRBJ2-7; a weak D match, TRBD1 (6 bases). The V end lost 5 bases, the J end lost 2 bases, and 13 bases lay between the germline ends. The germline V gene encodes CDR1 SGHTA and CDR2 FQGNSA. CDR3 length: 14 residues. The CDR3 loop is CASSIGTITYEQYF. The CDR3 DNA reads TGTGCCAGCAGCATCGGGACAATCACCTACGAGCAGTACTTC. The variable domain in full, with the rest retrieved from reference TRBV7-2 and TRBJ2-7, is GAGVSQSPSNKVTEKGKDVELRCDPISGHTALYWYRQSLGQGLEFLIYFQGNSAPDKSGLPSDRFSAERTGGSVSTLTIQRTQQEDSAVYLCASSIGTITYEQYFGPGTRLTVT.

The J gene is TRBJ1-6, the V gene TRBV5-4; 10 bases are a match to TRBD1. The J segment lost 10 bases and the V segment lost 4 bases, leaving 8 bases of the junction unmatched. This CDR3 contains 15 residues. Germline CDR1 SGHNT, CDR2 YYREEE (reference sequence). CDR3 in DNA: TGTGCCAGCAGCCAGCAAGGGACAGGGGAGTCACCCCTCCACTTT. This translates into CASSQQGTGESPLHF.

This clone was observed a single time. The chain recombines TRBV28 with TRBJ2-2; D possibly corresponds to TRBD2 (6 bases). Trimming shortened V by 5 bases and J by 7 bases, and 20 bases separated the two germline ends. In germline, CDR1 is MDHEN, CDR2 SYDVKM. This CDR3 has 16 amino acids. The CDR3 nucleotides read TGTGCCAGCAGTACCGGAGGGGCGCCTAAGAACGGGGAGCTGTTTTTT. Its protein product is CASSTGGAPKNGELFF.

The CDR3 DNA reads as TGTGCCAGCAGCCAAGGGAGGAGCTCCTACAATGAGCAGTTCTTC. Translation gives CASSQGRSSYNEQFF. This sequence joins TRBV14 and TRBJ2-1, with D possibly matching TRBD2 (5 bases). V was cut by 1 base and J by 0 bases, with 7 bases left in between. Looked up from germline, CDR1 is SGHDN and CDR2 is FVKESK. The CDR3 sequence is 15 residues long.

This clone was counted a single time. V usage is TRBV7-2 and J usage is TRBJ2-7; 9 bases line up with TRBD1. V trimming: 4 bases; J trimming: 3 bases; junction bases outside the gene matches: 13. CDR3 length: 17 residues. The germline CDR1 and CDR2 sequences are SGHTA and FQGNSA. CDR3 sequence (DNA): TGTGCCAGCAGCTCACAACGTCCAACAGGGGGCCTCTACGAGCAGTACTTC. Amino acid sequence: CASSSQRPTGGLYEQYF.

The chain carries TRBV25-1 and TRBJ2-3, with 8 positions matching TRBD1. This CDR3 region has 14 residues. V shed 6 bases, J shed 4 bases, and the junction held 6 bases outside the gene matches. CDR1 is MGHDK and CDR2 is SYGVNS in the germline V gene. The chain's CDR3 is CASSRQGSADTQYF. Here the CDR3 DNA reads TGTGCCAGCAGCCGACAGGGGAGTGCAGATACGCAGTATTTT.

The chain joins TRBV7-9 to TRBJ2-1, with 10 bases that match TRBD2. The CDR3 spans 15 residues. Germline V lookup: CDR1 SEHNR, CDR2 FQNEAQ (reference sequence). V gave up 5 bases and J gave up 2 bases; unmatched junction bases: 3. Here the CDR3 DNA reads TGTGCCAGCAGCATTCTAGCGGGGGCCTACAATGAGCAGTTCTTC. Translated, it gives CASSILAGAYNEQFF.

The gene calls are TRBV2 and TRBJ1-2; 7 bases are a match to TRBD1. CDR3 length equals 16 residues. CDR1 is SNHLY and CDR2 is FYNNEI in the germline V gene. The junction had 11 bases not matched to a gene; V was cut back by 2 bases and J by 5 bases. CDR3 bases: TGTGCCAGCAGTGAACGAGGGGGACAGTCTTCATATGGCTACACCTTC. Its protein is CASSERGGQSSYGYTF.

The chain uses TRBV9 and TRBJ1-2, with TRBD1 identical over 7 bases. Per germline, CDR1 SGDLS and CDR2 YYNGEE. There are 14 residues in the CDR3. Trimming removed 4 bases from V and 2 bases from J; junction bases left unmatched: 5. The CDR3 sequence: CASSTDRENYGYTF. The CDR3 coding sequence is TGTGCCAGCAGCACCGACAGGGAGAACTATGGCTACACCTTC.

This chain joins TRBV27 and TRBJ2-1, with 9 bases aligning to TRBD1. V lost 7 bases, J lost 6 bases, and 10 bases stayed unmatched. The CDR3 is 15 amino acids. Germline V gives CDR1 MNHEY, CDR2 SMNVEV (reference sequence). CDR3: CASTHGDREFNEQFF. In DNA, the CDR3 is TGTGCCAGCACCCATGGGGACAGGGAATTCAATGAGCAGTTCTTC.

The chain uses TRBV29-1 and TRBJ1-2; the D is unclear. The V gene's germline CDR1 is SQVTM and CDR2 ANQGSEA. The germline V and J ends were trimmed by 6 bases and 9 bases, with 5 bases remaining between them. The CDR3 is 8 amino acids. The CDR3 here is CSVDSYTF. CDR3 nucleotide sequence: TGCAGCGTCGACAGCTACACCTTC.

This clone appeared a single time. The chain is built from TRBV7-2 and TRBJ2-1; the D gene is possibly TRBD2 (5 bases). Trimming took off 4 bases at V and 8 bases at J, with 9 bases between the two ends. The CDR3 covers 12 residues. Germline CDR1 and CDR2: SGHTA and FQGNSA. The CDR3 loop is CASSSTSYEQFF. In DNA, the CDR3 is TGTGCCAGCAGCTCTACTAGTTATGAGCAGTTCTTC.

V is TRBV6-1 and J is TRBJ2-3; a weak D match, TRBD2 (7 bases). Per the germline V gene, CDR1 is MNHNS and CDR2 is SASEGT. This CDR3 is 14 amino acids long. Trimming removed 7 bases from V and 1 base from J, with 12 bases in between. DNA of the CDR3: TGTGCCAGCAACGGGCGGGGGCGCACAGATACGCAGTATTTT. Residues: CASNGRGRTDTQYF.

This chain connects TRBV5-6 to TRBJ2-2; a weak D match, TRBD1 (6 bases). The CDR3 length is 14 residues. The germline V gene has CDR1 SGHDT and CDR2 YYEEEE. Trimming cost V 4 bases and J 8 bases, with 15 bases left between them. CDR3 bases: TGTGCCAGCAGCACAGGGATGAATAAGGGGGAGCTGTTTTTT. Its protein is CASSTGMNKGELFF.

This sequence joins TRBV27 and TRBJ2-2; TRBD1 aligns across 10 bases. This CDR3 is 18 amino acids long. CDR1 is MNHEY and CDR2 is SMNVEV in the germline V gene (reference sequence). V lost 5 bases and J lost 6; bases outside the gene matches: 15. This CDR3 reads CASSMRQGARLVAGELFF. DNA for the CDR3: TGTGCCAGCAGTATGCGACAGGGGGCGCGATTAGTGGCCGGGGAGCTGTTTTTT.